These 8 T cell receptor beta chains came from one sample sequenced in a study of cytomegalovirus exposure and HLA in healthy donors. Researchers ran the PCR with 60 Vbeta and 13 Jbeta primers. Method: immunoSEQ multiplex PCR; TCRdb's copy keeps in-frame clones and lacks some. This repertoire shows roughly 100,000 clones, about 81% found once; its top ten account for around 2.7%. Sample: PBMCs. The receptors here all came from a male donor in good health and CMV-seropositive.

The chain employs TRBV12-5 and TRBJ2-1; 10 bases fit TRBD2. V shed 9 bases, J shed 7 bases, and the junction held 12 bases outside the gene matches. CDR1 is LGHNT and CDR2 is FRNRAP in the germline V gene. The CDR3 contains 15 residues. The CDR3 loop is CASSWSGGAENEQFF. In nucleotides, the CDR3 is TGTGCTAGCAGTTGGAGCGGGGGGGCAGAAAATGAGCAGTTCTTC.

The chain carries TRBV18 and TRBJ1-5; 8 bases are shared with TRBD1. CDR1 and CDR2 (germline): KGHSH, LQKENI. This CDR3 region has 15 residues. V shed 6 bases, J shed 4 bases, and the junction held 8 bases outside the gene matches. The CDR3 region has the DNA TGTGCCAGCTCCCTAGGACAGGGTGAGAATCAGCCCCAGCATTTT. As protein: CASSLGQGENQPQHF.

The chain is built from TRBV7-2 and TRBJ1-5; 7 bases are a match to TRBD1. Germline V CDR1 and CDR2: SGHTA, FQGNSA. The ends lost 0 bases at V and 1 base at J; junction bases unmatched: 6. The CDR3 has 17 amino acids. CDR3 in DNA: TGTGCCAGCAGCTTAGCGGGGCGACAGGGAAGCAATCAGCCCCAGCATTTT. Encoded protein: CASSLAGRQGSNQPQHF.

The chain joins TRBV5-1 to TRBJ2-6; 7 positions match TRBD1. Germline V gene data show CDR1 as SGHRS and CDR2 as YFSETQ. The CDR3 length is 18 residues. V shed 0 bases and J 0 bases; nucleotides not matched to a gene: 6. The CDR3 here is CASSLVGTDRSGANVLTF. For the CDR3, the DNA is TGCGCCAGCAGCTTGGTGGGGACAGATCGCTCTGGGGCCAACGTCCTGACTTTC.

The V and J genes are TRBV19 and TRBJ1-1, with a possible D match to TRBD1 (5 bases). Germline V lookup: CDR1 LNHDA, CDR2 SQIVND (reference sequence). Trimming stripped 4 bases from V and 5 bases from J, with 17 bases between. The CDR3 has 15 amino acids. The CDR3 DNA reads as TGTGCCAGTAGTAAAATCCAGGGTTCTAGAACTGAAGCTTTCTTT. It translates to CASSKIQGSRTEAFF.

The V call is TRBV2, the J call TRBJ2-6; the match to TRBD1 covers 10 bases. Germline V gene sequence: CDR1 SNHLY, CDR2 FYNNEI. This CDR3 has 17 amino acids. With V trimmed by 9 bases and J by 1 base, 9 bases remained unmatched. CDR3 coding DNA: TGTGCCAGTAAGGGGACAGGGGTCGGTTCTGGGGCCAACGTCCTGACTTTC. It is translated as CASKGTGVGSGANVLTF.

The gene calls are TRBV20-1 and TRBJ2-1; the D gene is possibly TRBD1 (5 bases). The CDR3 length is 10 residues. V lost 5 bases and J lost 10, with 9 bases in between. Germline-derived CDR1 and CDR2 are DFQATT and SNEGSKA (reference sequence). This CDR3 reads CSALTAEQFF. Written as DNA, the CDR3 is TGCAGTGCTTTGACAGCCGAGCAGTTCTTC.

The chain carries TRBV5-1 and TRBJ2-3; TRBD2 matches at 12 bases. This CDR3 is 18 amino acids long. Germline CDR1 SGHRS, CDR2 YFSETQ. After removal of 4 bases from V and 4 bases from J, the junction contained 13 bases not matched to a gene. The DNA of the CDR3 is TGCGCCAGCAGCCCAGGACTAGCGGGATTACCCCTCGCAGATACGCAGTATTTT. This sequence encodes CASSPGLAGLPLADTQYF. Drawing the rest from reference TRBV5-1 and TRBJ2-3, the complete variable domain is KAGVTQTPRYLIKTRGQQVTLSCSPISGHRSVSWYQQTPGQGLQFLFEYFSETQRNKGNFPGRFSGRQFSNSRSEMNVSTLELGDSALYLCASSPGLAGLPLADTQYFGPGTRLTVL.